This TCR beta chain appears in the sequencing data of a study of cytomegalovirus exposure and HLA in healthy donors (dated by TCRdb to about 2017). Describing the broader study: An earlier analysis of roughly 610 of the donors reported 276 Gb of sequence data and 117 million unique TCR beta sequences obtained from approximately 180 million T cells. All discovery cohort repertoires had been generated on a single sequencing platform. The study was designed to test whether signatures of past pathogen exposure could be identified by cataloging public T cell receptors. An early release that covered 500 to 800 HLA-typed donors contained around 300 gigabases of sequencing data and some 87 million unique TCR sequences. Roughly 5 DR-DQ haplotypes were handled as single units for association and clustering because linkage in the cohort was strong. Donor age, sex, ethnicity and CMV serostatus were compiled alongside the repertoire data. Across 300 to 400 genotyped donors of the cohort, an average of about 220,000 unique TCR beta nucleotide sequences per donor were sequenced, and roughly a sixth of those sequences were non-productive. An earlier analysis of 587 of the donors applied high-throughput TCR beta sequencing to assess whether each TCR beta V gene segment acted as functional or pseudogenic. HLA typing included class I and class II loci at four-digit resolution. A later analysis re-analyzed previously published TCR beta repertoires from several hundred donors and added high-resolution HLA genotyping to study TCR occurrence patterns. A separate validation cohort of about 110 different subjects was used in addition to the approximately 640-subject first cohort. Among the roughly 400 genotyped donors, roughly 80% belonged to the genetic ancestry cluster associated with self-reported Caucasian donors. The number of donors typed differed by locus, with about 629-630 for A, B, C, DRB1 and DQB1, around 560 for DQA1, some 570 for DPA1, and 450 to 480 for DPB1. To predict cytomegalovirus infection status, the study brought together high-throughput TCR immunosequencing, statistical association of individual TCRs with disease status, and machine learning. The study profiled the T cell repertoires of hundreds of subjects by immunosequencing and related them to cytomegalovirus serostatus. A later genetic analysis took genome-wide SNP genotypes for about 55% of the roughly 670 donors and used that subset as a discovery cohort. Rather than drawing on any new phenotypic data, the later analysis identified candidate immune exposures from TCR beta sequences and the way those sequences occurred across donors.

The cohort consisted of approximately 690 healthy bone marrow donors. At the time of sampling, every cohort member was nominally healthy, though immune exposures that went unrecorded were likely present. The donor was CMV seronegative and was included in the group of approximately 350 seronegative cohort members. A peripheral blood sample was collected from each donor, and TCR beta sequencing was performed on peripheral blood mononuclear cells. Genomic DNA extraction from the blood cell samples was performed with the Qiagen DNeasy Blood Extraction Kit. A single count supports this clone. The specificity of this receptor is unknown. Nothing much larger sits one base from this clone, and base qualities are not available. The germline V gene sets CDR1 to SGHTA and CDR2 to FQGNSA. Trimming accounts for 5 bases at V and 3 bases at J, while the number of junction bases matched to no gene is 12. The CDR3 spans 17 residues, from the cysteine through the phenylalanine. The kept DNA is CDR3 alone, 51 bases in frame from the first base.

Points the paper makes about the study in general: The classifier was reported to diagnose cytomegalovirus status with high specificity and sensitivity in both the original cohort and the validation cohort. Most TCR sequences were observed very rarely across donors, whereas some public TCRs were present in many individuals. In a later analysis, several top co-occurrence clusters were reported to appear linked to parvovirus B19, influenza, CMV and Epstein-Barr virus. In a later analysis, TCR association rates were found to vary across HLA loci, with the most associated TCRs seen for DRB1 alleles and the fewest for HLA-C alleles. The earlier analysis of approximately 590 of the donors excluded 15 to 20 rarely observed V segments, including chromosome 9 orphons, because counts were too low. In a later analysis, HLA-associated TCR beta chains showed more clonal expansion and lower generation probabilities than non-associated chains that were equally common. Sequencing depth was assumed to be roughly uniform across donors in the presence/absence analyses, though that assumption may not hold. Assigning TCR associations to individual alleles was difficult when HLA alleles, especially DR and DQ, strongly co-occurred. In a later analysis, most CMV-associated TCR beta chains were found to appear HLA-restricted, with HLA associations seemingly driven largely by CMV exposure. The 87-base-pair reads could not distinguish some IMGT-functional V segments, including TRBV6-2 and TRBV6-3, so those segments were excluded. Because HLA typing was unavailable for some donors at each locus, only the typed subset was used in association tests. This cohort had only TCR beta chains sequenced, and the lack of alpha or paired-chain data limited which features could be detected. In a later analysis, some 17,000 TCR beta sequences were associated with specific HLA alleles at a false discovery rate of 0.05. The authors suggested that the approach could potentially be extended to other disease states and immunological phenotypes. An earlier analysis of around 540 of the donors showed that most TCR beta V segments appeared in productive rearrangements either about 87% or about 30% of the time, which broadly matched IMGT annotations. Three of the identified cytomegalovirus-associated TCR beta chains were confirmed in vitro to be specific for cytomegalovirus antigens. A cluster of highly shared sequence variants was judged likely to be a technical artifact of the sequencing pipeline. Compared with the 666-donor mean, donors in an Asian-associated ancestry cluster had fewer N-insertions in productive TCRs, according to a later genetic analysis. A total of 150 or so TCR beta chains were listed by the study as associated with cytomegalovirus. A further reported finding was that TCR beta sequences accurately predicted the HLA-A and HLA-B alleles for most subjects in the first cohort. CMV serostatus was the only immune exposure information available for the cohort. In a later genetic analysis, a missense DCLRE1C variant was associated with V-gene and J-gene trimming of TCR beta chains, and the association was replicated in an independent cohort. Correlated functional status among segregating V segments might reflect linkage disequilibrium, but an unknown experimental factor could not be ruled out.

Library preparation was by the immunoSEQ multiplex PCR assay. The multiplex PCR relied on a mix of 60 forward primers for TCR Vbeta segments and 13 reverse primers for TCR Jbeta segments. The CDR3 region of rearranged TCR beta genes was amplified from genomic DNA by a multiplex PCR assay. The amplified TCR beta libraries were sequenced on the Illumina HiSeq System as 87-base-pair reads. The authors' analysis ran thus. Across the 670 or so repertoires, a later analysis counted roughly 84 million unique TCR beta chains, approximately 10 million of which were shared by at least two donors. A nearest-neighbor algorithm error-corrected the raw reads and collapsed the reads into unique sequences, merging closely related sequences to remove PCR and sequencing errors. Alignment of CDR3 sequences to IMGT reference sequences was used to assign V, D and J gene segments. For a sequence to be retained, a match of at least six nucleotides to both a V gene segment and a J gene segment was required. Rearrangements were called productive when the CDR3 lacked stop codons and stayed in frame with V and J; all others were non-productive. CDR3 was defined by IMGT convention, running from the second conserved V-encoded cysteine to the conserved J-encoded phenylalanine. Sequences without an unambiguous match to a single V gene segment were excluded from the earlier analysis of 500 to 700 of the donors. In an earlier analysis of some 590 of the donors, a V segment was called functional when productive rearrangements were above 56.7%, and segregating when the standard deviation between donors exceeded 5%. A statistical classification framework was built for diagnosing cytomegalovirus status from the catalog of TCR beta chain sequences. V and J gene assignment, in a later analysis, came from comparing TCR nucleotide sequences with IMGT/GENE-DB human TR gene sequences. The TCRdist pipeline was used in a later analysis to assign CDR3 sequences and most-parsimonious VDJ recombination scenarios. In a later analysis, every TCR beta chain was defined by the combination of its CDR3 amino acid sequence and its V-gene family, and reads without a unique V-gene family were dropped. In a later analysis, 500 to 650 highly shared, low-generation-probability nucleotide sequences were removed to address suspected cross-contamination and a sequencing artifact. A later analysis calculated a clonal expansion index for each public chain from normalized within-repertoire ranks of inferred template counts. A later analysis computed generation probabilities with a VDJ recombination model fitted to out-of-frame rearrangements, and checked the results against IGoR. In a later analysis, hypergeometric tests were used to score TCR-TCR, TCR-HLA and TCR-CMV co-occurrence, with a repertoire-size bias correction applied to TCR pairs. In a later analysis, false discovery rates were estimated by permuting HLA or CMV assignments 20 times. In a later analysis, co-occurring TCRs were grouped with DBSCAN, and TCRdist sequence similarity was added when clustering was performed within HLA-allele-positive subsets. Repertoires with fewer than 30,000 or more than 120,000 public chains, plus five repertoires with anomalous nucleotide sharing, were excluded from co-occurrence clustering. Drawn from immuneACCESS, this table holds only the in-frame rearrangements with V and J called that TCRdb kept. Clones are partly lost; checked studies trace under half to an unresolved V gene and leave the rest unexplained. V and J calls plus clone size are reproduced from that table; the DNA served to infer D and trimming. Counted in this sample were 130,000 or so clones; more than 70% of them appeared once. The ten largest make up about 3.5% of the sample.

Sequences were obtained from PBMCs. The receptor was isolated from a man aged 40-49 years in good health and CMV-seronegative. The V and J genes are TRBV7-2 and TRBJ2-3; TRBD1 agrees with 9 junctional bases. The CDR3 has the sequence CASSGAGTGSWTDTQYF. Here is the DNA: TGTGCCAGCAGCGGCGCCGGGACAGGGTCCTGGACAGATACGCAGTATTTT.